These 25 T cell receptor beta chains were sequenced from one sample in a study of blood T cell repertoires in COVID-19. Sequencing used immunoSEQ multiplex PCR; TCRdb keeps in-frame clones, though not all of them. The sample records 250,000 or so clones, about 87% being singletons. Input material: peripheral blood. The receptors were gathered from a man aged 30 to 45 with COVID-19, enrolled during active disease.

The chain recombines TRBV27 with TRBJ2-3; 10 bases align to TRBD2. The germline CDR1 and CDR2 sequences are MNHEY and SMNVEV (reference sequence). V lost 1 base to trimming and J lost 4 bases; unmatched junction nucleotides: 5. The CDR3 covers 16 residues. The CDR3 DNA reads as TGTGCCAGCAGTTTATTGGGCAGCGGGGGGGCAGATACGCAGTATTTT. Its translation is CASSLLGSGGADTQYF.

V is TRBV3-1 (or the pseudogene TRBV3-2) and J is TRBJ2-3; 8 nucleotides match TRBD2. The CDR3 covers 17 residues. J gave up 6 bases and V 0 bases, and 11 bases lay outside the gene matches. Germline lookup yields CDR1 LGHDT and CDR2 YNNKEL (reference sequence). The CDR3 DNA follows: TGTGCCAGCAGCCAAGATTTAAGCGGGGGAGAAGATGATACGCAGTATTTT. It codes for CASSQDLSGGEDDTQYF.

At least ten counts were recorded for this clone. The chain recombines TRBV25-1 with TRBJ1-2; perhaps TRBD1 as D (6 bases). The CDR3 has 14 amino acids. Germline V gene sequence: CDR1 MGHDK, CDR2 SYGVNS. V gave up 3 bases and J gave up 6 bases, with 14 bases separating them. The CDR3 loop reads CASSDIQGRHGYTF. As DNA, the CDR3 is TGTGCCAGCAGTGACATACAGGGCAGGCATGGCTACACCTTC.

The chain joins TRBV6-6 to TRBJ1-2; D gene ambiguous. The V gene lost 5 bases and the J gene lost 3 bases, with 22 bases spanning the gap. Per the germline V gene, CDR1 is MNHNY and CDR2 is SVGAGI (reference sequence). The CDR3 contains 17 residues. The CDR3 DNA follows: TGTGCCAGCAGTCCACCCCATCGGGAGCCGCTAGACTATGGCTACACCTTC. Protein: CASSPPHREPLDYGYTF.

V usage is TRBV7-2 and J usage is TRBJ2-7, with 8 bases lining up with TRBD1. V lost 3 bases and J lost 6; bases outside the gene matches: 4. CDR3 length: 13 residues. The germline CDR1 and CDR2 sequences are SGHTA and FQGNSA. In DNA, the CDR3 is TGTGCCAGCAGCTTTGGACAGGGCGGCGAGCAGTACTTC. It is translated as CASSFGQGGEQYF.

This chain uses TRBV19 with TRBJ1-4; 9 bases line up with TRBD1. Germline-derived CDR1 and CDR2 are LNHDA and SQIVND (reference sequence). The J segment lost 5 bases and the V segment lost 5 bases, leaving 6 bases of the junction unmatched. The CDR3 is made up of 15 amino acids. The CDR3: CASSYATGGNEKLFF. The CDR3 coding sequence is TGTGCCAGTAGTTACGCGACAGGGGGAAATGAAAAACTGTTTTTT.

This clone was seen a handful of times. The chain uses TRBV19 and TRBJ1-1; TRBD1 might be the D (6 bases). The V and J ends lost 5 bases and 7 bases respectively, with 20 bases between them. The length of the CDR3 is 15 residues. Germline CDR1 is LNHDA and CDR2 is SQIVND (reference sequence). The CDR3 loop is CASSPRTDPSGEAFF. The CDR3 DNA sequence: TGTGCCAGTAGTCCACGGACAGACCCAAGTGGTGAAGCTTTCTTT. The variable domain in full, with the rest retrieved from reference TRBV19 and TRBJ1-1, is DGGITQSPKYLFRKEGQNVTLSCEQNLNHDAMYWYRQDPGQGLRLIYYSQIVNDFQKGDIAEGYSVSREKKESFPLTVTSAQKNPTAFYLCASSPRTDPSGEAFFGQGTRLTVV.

The chain couples TRBV15 to TRBJ1-2; D is ambiguous. CDR3 length: 14 amino acids. Trimming took off 0 bases at V and 2 bases at J, with 7 bases between the two ends. In germline, CDR1 is LNHNV, CDR2 YYDKDF (reference sequence). CDR3 region: CATSRDGGNYGYTF. In DNA form, the CDR3 reads TGTGCCACCAGCAGAGATGGCGGAAACTATGGCTACACCTTC.

This chain uses TRBV6-2 or TRBV6-3 with TRBJ1-6; 7 positions match TRBD1. This CDR3 region has 14 residues. Trimming at V came to 3 bases and at J to 7 bases, leaving 3 bases not matched to a gene. The V gene's germline CDR1 is MNHEY and CDR2 SVGEGT. The CDR3 region has the DNA TGTGCCAGCAGTTATCAGGGGGTAAATTCACCCCTCCACTTT. It encodes CASSYQGVNSPLHF.

This clone turned up a few times. The gene calls are TRBV4-1 and TRBJ1-5; the D gene is possibly TRBD1 (6 bases). The length of the CDR3 is 16 residues. The V and J ends lost 2 bases and 2 bases respectively, with 13 bases between them. CDR1 and CDR2 (germline): MGHRA, YSYEKL. DNA for the CDR3: TGCGCCAGCAGCCAACTACAGGGAGAGGGCAATCAGCCCCAGCATTTT. Translation gives CASSQLQGEGNQPQHF.

The J gene is TRBJ2-7, the V gene TRBV5-1; 8 nucleotides align to TRBD2. Unmatched junction bases numbered 12, after V lost 4 bases and J lost 3 bases. Germline V gene data show CDR1 as SGHRS and CDR2 as YFSETQ. This CDR3 has 16 amino acids. This CDR3 reads CASSPPLSGGYYEQYF. Written as DNA, the CDR3 is TGCGCCAGCAGCCCCCCTTTAAGCGGGGGTTACTACGAGCAGTACTTC.

The CDR3, as DNA: TGTGCCAGTAAAGAGATTGGGTTGGGCGGCTACACCTTC. Translated, it gives CASKEIGLGGYTF. J is TRBJ1-2 and V is TRBV19; no definite D call. Deletions cut 7 bases from V and 8 bases from J, with 17 bases between. Germline V gene lookup returns CDR1 LNHDA and CDR2 SQIVND (reference sequence). This CDR3 is built from 13 residues.

The chain couples TRBV7-6 to TRBJ2-7, with 7 bases lining up with TRBD1. From germline, CDR1 is SGHVS and CDR2 FNYEAQ. V shed 5 bases, J shed 3 bases, and the junction held 7 bases outside the gene matches. The CDR3 covers 14 residues. The DNA for the CDR3 is TGTGCCAGCAGCCCCCTCACAGGGGTCTACGAGCAGTACTTC. Translation: CASSPLTGVYEQYF.

The rearrangement joins TRBV5-4 to TRBJ2-3; 7 bases agree with TRBD1. The junction had 2 bases not matched to a gene; V was cut back by 3 bases and J by 1 base. This CDR3 has 14 residues. Germline CDR1 is SGHNT and CDR2 is YYREEE (reference sequence). DNA of the CDR3: TGTGCCAGCAGCTGGGGGACAGGCACAGATACGCAGTATTTT. Translated, it gives CASSWGTGTDTQYF.

The count of this clone is one. The chain joins TRBV25-1 to TRBJ2-7; 8 bases fit TRBD1. In germline, CDR1 is MGHDK, CDR2 SYGVNS. V shed 6 bases, J shed 6 bases, and the junction held 10 bases outside the gene matches. CDR3 size: 14 residues. CDR3 region: CASSSDRGSAEQYF. CDR3 in DNA: TGTGCCAGCAGCTCAGACAGGGGATCGGCCGAGCAGTACTTC.

This clone has just one count. J is TRBJ1-3 and V is TRBV28; TRBD1 matches 10 bases. This CDR3 is built from 15 residues. The germline CDR1 and CDR2 sequences are MDHEN and SYDVKM. Trimming at V came to 6 bases and at J to 2 bases, leaving 4 bases not matched to a gene. The CDR3 DNA reads TGTGCCAGCAGCCTGGGACAGGGGACTGGAAACACCATATATTTT. This codes for CASSLGQGTGNTIYF. Full variable domain (rest looked up from reference TRBV28 and TRBJ1-3): DVKVTQSSRYLVKRTGEKVFLECVQDMDHENMFWYRQDPGLGLRLIYFSYDVKMKEKGDIPEGYSVSREKKERFSLILESASTNQTSMYLCASSLGQGTGNTIYFGEGSWLTVV.

The chain combines TRBV18 with TRBJ2-2, with D perhaps TRBD2 (7 bases). Germline CDR1 KGHSH, CDR2 LQKENI. This CDR3 has 16 amino acids. Between the trimmed V and J ends, which lost 0 bases and 5 bases, there was a span of 13 bases. DNA of the CDR3: TGTGCCAGCTCACCACCGGGGGGGCGTGATACCGGGGAGCTGTTTTTT. It yields the protein CASSPPGGRDTGELFF.

This chain links TRBV7-9 with TRBJ2-7; tentative D call: TRBD2 (7 bases). Looked up from germline, CDR1 is SEHNR and CDR2 is FQNEAQ (reference sequence). The CDR3 contains 18 residues. V was clipped by 2 bases and J by 0 bases, with 20 bases between them. The CDR3: CASSLRGGGTSSSYEQYF. CDR3 coding DNA: TGTGCCAGCAGCTTACGAGGGGGAGGGACATCCAGCTCCTACGAGCAGTACTTC.

This clone was seen a few times. The V gene is TRBV6-2 or TRBV6-3, the J gene TRBJ1-1; TRBD1 matches at 8 bases. Germline assignment: CDR1 MNHEY and CDR2 SVGEGT. The CDR3 has 13 amino acids. Unmatched junction bases numbered 3, after V lost 2 bases and J lost 7 bases. The CDR3 reads CASSYKGTGEAFF. The CDR3 bases are TGTGCCAGCAGTTACAAAGGGACAGGTGAAGCTTTCTTT.

This rearrangement joins TRBV7-3 to TRBJ2-1, with 8 nucleotides matching TRBD2. CDR3 length: 16 residues. In germline, CDR1 is SGHTA, CDR2 FQGTGA. V shed 8 bases and J 4 bases; nucleotides not matched to a gene: 13. The CDR3 spells CASAGALAETYNEQFF. CDR3 nucleotide sequence: TGTGCCAGCGCTGGGGCACTAGCGGAGACATACAATGAGCAGTTCTTC.

The chain uses TRBV5-4 and TRBJ2-3; 11 bases line up with TRBD2. CDR1 and CDR2 (germline): SGHNT, YYREEE (reference sequence). The CDR3 covers 18 residues. V lost 3 bases and J lost 0; bases outside the gene matches: 9. The CDR3 DNA reads as TGTGCCAGCAGCTGGGGGGGGACTAGCGGATCTAGCACAGATACGCAGTATTTT. It yields the protein CASSWGGTSGSSTDTQYF.

Here the CDR3 DNA reads TGCGCCAGCAGCTTGGAATACAGACCAAAAAATGAAAAACTGTTTTTT. Amino acid sequence: CASSLEYRPKNEKLFF. This chain connects TRBV5-1 to TRBJ1-4; D not resolved. Deletions cut 0 bases from V and 5 bases from J, with 14 bases between. This CDR3 region has 16 residues. Per germline, CDR1 SGHRS and CDR2 YFSETQ.

The CDR3 spells CASSPRRQDRADTQYF. The DNA of the CDR3 is TGTGCCAGCAGCCCCCGGCGACAGGATCGAGCAGATACGCAGTATTTT. The chain has TRBV3-1 (or the pseudogene TRBV3-2) and TRBJ2-3; D possibly corresponds to TRBD1 (6 bases). CDR1 is LGHDT, CDR2 YNNKEL, per germline (reference sequence). Trimming took 4 bases from V and 4 from J, leaving 18 bases between them. CDR3 length: 16 residues.

This clone has more than one count but fewer than ten. The same CDR3 can be traced to other DNA sequences in this sample. This chain joins TRBV27 and TRBJ2-7; D is unclear. Trimming took off 2 bases at V and 1 base at J, with 6 bases between the two ends. The CDR3 loop spans 13 amino acids. Germline lookup yields CDR1 MNHEY and CDR2 SMNVEV (reference sequence). The chain's CDR3 is CASSLGRSYEQYF. In nucleotides, the CDR3 is TGTGCCAGCAGTTTAGGCAGGTCCTACGAGCAGTACTTC.

This clone was counted a single time. The gene calls are TRBV6-6 and TRBJ1-2; D remains unclear. The CDR3 runs to 15 residues. With 2 bases removed from V and 8 bases from J, the gap between germline ends came to 18 bases. The germline V gene has CDR1 MNHNY and CDR2 SVGAGI (reference sequence). Written as DNA, the CDR3 is TGTGCCAGCAGTTACAGGAGAGGCGGCGACGACGGCTACACCTTC. The encoded protein is CASSYRRGGDDGYTF.